This record concerns one T cell receptor (beta chain) sequence. The method was immunoSEQ multiplex PCR; TCRdb's version includes in-frame clones alone and lacks a portion of them. The sample shows roughly 77,000 clones, roughly 92% of them seen only once. Per the germline V gene, CDR1 is SGHVS and CDR2 is FQNEAQ. This CDR3 is built from 16 residues. Losses at the gene ends were 5 bases for V and 3 bases for J; bases not matched to a gene: 7. These data are taken from a study of OX40 agonist ivuxolimab in advanced cancers. V is TRBV7-8 and J is TRBJ2-7; 13 bases map to TRBD2. The specimen comprised CD4+ or CD8+ T cells sorted from blood, sampled in a trial of the OX40 agonist ivuxolimab. The receptor comes from an adult with an advanced solid tumor such as melanoma, head and neck, liver or kidney cancer. CDR3 in DNA: TGTGCCAGCAGCCTTCCGACTAGCGGGGGGATCTACGAGCAGTACTTC. As protein: CASSLPTSGGIYEQYF.